Presented here are 21 T cell receptor beta chains from one specimen sequenced in a study of Ad26.COV2.S vaccination and SARS-CoV-2 variants. Noted treatment: approximately 18 received Ad26.COV2.S at low or high dose, single or two shots; 5 received placebo; per-sample allocation not given. Sampling happened 63 days after the first vaccine or placebo injection. The protocol was immunoSEQ multiplex PCR, while the TCRdb copy is restricted to in-frame clones and leaves out a portion. Of fewer than 400,000 clones listed, around 89% are singletons. The material was peripheral blood, obtained in a trial of Ad26.COV2.S vaccine versus placebo. The receptors derive from a person aged 18-60 years who received the Ad26.COV2.S COVID-19 vaccine or a placebo.

The chain recombines TRBV30 with TRBJ2-7, with D unclear. V shed 3 bases and J shed 2 bases, with 11 bases lying between them. CDR1 GTSNPN and CDR2 SVGIG come from the germline V gene (reference sequence). The CDR3 runs 13 residues. The DNA for the CDR3 is TGTGCCTGGAGCCGAGACGGAACCTACGAGCAGTACTTC. This gives the protein CAWSRDGTYEQYF.

The chain has TRBV6-5 and TRBJ1-4; no clear D gene. V was cut by 6 bases and J by 3 bases, with 11 bases left in between. The CDR3 loop spans 14 amino acids. CDR1 is MNHEY, CDR2 SVGAGI, per germline. This CDR3 is CASRAAGANEKLFF. The CDR3 coding sequence is TGTGCCAGCAGGGCCGCCGGGGCTAATGAAAAACTGTTTTTT.

This clone was recorded once. The chain has TRBV11-2 and TRBJ1-4; a possible D gene is TRBD1 (6 bases). Trimming took off 5 bases at V and 11 bases at J, with 15 bases between the two ends. The CDR3 length is 13 residues. CDR1 and CDR2 from the germline V gene are SGHAT and FQNNGV. CDR3 protein: CASSEGGRLKLFF. The CDR3 coding sequence is TGTGCCAGCAGCGAAGGGGGAAGACTGAAACTGTTTTTT.

V and J are TRBV18 and TRBJ2-7; either TRBD1 or TRBD2 may fit D (5 bases each). The CDR3 contains 15 residues. Germline loops: CDR1 KGHSH, CDR2 LQKENI. Trimming removed 6 bases from V and 0 bases from J, with 15 bases in between. The CDR3 DNA sequence: TGTGCCAGCTCCGCCGGGACGCAGAGCTCCTACGAGCAGTACTTC. It codes for CASSAGTQSSYEQYF.

This clone has a single count. J is TRBJ2-1 and V is TRBV2; D uncertain. Germline V gives CDR1 SNHLY, CDR2 FYNNEI. Trimming pared 7 bases from V and 8 bases from J, leaving 12 bases between. This CDR3 contains 12 residues. The CDR3 protein is CASTRGLDEQFF. Written as DNA, the CDR3 is TGTGCCAGCACGCGTGGGCTCGATGAGCAGTTCTTC. Full variable domain (remainder filled in from reference TRBV2 and TRBJ2-1): EPEVTQTPSHQVTQMGQEVILRCVPISNHLYFYWYRQILGQKVEFLVSFYNNEISEKSEIFDDQFSVERPDGSNFTLKIRSTKLEDSAMYFCASTRGLDEQFFGPGTRLTVL.

The chain has TRBV19 and TRBJ2-1; D unclear. CDR1 LNHDA and CDR2 SQIVND come from the germline V gene (reference sequence). V was trimmed by 4 bases and J by 7 bases, leaving 14 bases between them. This CDR3 has 14 residues. This CDR3 reads CASSNLFPRNEQFF. DNA of the CDR3: TGTGCCAGTAGTAACCTCTTTCCGAGAAATGAGCAGTTCTTC. Based on the CDR3 plus reference TRBV19 and TRBJ2-1, the full variable domain is DGGITQSPKYLFRKEGQNVTLSCEQNLNHDAMYWYRQDPGQGLRLIYYSQIVNDFQKGDIAEGYSVSREKKESFPLTVTSAQKNPTAFYLCASSNLFPRNEQFFGPGTRLTVL.

In its sample, this clone was seen once. The chain uses TRBV7-8 and TRBJ2-7, with 9 nucleotides matching TRBD1. The V and J ends lost 1 base and 3 bases, in that order; junction bases with no gene match: 19. The CDR3 is 20 residues long. Germline CDR1 reads SGHVS; CDR2 reads FQNEAQ. The CDR3 sequence: CASSLEGWGQGSEGIYEQYF. The CDR3 nucleotides read TGTGCCAGCAGCTTAGAGGGCTGGGGACAGGGTTCCGAGGGGATCTACGAGCAGTACTTC.

J is TRBJ2-1 and V is TRBV12-3 or TRBV12-4, with a tentative D call TRBD2 (6 bases). The CDR3 has 12 residues. The ends were cut back, 3 bases at V and 9 bases at J, with 9 bases in the middle. As DNA, the CDR3 is TGTGCCAGCAGTTTTGCGGGGACTGAGCAGTTCTTC. This encodes CASSFAGTEQFF.

This sequence joins TRBV7-9 and TRBJ1-5; D call uncertain. CDR3 size: 16 residues. Per the germline V gene, CDR1 is SEHNR and CDR2 is FQNEAQ (reference sequence). Trimming shortened V by 4 bases and J by 0 bases, and 13 bases separated the two germline ends. DNA of the CDR3: TGTGCCAGCAGCTCAAGTGCGGATAATAGCAATCAGCCCCAGCATTTT. This codes for CASSSSADNSNQPQHF.

The V call is TRBV6-5, the J call TRBJ1-1; D uncertain. V lost 1 base, J lost 6 bases, and 15 bases lay in between. CDR3 length: 15 residues. CDR1 MNHEY and CDR2 SVGAGI come from the germline V gene. DNA for the CDR3: TGTGCCAGCAGTTACTTAAGACGACCCGCCGCTGAAGCTTTCTTT. Translating gives CASSYLRRPAAEAFF.

CDR3 amino acids: CASSAGPESQYF. Here the CDR3 DNA reads TGTGCCAGCAGTGCCGGCCCTGAATCGCAGTATTTT. This chain joins TRBV2 and TRBJ2-3; no clear D. Trimming cost V 4 bases and J 10 bases, with 12 bases left between them. The CDR3 is 12 residues long. Germline-derived CDR1 and CDR2 are SNHLY and FYNNEI.

This sequence joins TRBV9 and TRBJ1-5; D is unclear. The CDR3 contains 12 residues. Germline loops: CDR1 SGDLS, CDR2 YYNGEE. V lost 3 bases and J lost 9, with 10 bases in between. CDR3 amino acids: CASSDGILPQHF. The CDR3, as DNA: TGTGCCAGCAGCGATGGGATACTGCCCCAGCATTTT.

The chain is built from TRBV5-1 and TRBJ1-4; D is unresolved. CDR1 and CDR2 (germline): SGHRS, YFSETQ. CDR3 length: 14 residues. Trimming took 1 base from V and 8 from J, leaving 12 bases between them. CDR3 bases: TGCGCCAGCAGCTTGTCCGGGGTGCAGGAAAAACTGTTTTTT. Translation gives CASSLSGVQEKLFF.

V and J are TRBV19 and TRBJ2-1; no reliable D call. The germline gives CDR1 LNHDA, CDR2 SQIVND (reference sequence). The CDR3 runs to 15 residues. The V gene lost 1 base and the J gene lost 1 base, with 8 bases spanning the gap. CDR3: CASSIGSNSYNEQFF. The CDR3 DNA reads TGTGCCAGTAGTATAGGCTCTAATTCCTACAATGAGCAGTTCTTC.

The J gene is TRBJ2-2, the V gene TRBV30, with D possibly TRBD1 on 6 matching bases. Germline CDR1 reads GTSNPN; CDR2 reads SVGIG (reference sequence). Trimming stripped 6 bases from V and 6 bases from J, with 20 bases between. The CDR3 is 15 amino acids. The DNA for the CDR3 is TGTGCCTGTCATGGGGGCAGGGGTTGGGCCGGGGAGCTGTTTTTT. Translating it yields CACHGGRGWAGELFF. The variable domain in full, completed from reference TRBV30 and TRBJ2-2, reads SQTIHQWPATLVQPVGSPLSLECTVEGTSNPNLYWYRQAAGRGLQLLFYSVGIGQISSEVPQNLSASRPQDRQFILSSKKLLLSDSGFYLCACHGGRGWAGELFFGEGSRLTVL.

The rearrangement joins TRBV5-1 to TRBJ2-1, with 8 bases lining up with TRBD2. In germline, CDR1 is SGHRS, CDR2 YFSETQ. This CDR3 has 15 residues. J lost 6 bases, V lost 2 bases, and 7 bases had no gene match. Written as DNA, the CDR3 is TGCGCCAGCAGCTTCGAGCCACTAGCGGTCAATGAGCAGTTCTTC. It codes for CASSFEPLAVNEQFF.

As for this clone: The same CDR3 arises from other DNA sequences in this sample as well. The chain joins TRBV28 to TRBJ1-1; D is undetermined. V shed 2 bases and J shed 0 bases, with 4 bases lying between them. The CDR3 is 13 residues long. Germline lookup yields CDR1 MDHEN and CDR2 SYDVKM. The DNA of the CDR3 is TGTGCCAGCAGTTTAAGAGTGAACACTGAAGCTTTCTTT. It encodes CASSLRVNTEAFF.

The chain employs TRBV9 and TRBJ2-3; 11 positions agree with TRBD2. The germline gives CDR1 SGDLS, CDR2 YYNGEE. CDR3 size: 21 residues. With 0 bases clipped from V and 1 base from J, the junction kept 16 bases outside the gene matches. In nucleotides, the CDR3 is TGTGCCAGCAGCGTAGGCGGGGCTAGCGGGAGGCATTTTCCGGGCACAGATACGCAGTATTTT. It codes for CASSVGGASGRHFPGTDTQYF.

This sequence joins TRBV6-5 and TRBJ2-7; 7 nucleotides agree with TRBD1. This CDR3 has 13 residues. With V trimmed by 8 bases and J by 3 bases, 7 bases remained unmatched. Germline CDR1 and CDR2: MNHEY and SVGAGI. The CDR3 DNA reads as TGTGCCAGCGCTACCAGGGGGAACTACGAGCAGTACTTC. Translation gives CASATRGNYEQYF.

Here the CDR3 reads CASSGGIRNEKLFF. In nucleotides, the CDR3 is TGCGCCAGCAGCGGCGGTATTCGTAATGAAAAACTGTTTTTT. V gene TRBV5-1 combines with J gene TRBJ1-4; D is unresolved. Looked up from germline, CDR1 is SGHRS and CDR2 is YFSETQ. The CDR3 is 14 residues long. With 4 bases removed from V and 4 bases from J, the gap between germline ends came to 11 bases. Using reference TRBV5-1 and TRBJ1-4 for the parts outside the CDR3, the full variable domain is KAGVTQTPRYLIKTRGQQVTLSCSPISGHRSVSWYQQTPGQGLQFLFEYFSETQRNKGNFPGRFSGRQFSNSRSEMNVSTLELGDSALYLCASSGGIRNEKLFFGSGTQLSVL.

This chain links TRBV7-6 with TRBJ2-3; 13 bases agree with TRBD2. The J segment lost 4 bases and the V segment lost 4 bases, leaving 5 bases of the junction unmatched. The CDR3 loop spans 16 amino acids. Germline V gene sequence: CDR1 SGHVS, CDR2 FNYEAQ. CDR3 protein: CASSSRLAGGPDTQYF. CDR3 bases: TGTGCCAGCAGCTCTAGACTAGCGGGAGGCCCAGATACGCAGTATTTT.